One and the same sample provided the 27 T cell receptor beta chains below, sequenced in a study of blood T cell repertoires in COVID-19. Data came from immunoSEQ multiplex PCR; TCRdb stores just in-frame clones and leaves some out. The repertoire holds about 250,000 clones, with around 89% as singletons. Sequenced sample: PBMCs or T cells enriched from blood (not recorded which). The receptors were sampled from a middle-aged man who had recovered from COVID-19.

The rearrangement links TRBV7-8 to TRBJ1-4, with D hard to call. V was shortened by 0 bases and J by 0 bases, with 11 bases between the two germline ends. CDR1 and CDR2 (germline): SGHVS, FQNEAQ. The CDR3 runs 17 residues. CDR3 DNA: TGTGCCAGCAGCTTAGCGCTCCCGGTTGCAACTAATGAAAAACTGTTTTTT. Its translation: CASSLALPVATNEKLFF.

This rearrangement joins TRBV11-1 to TRBJ1-1, with 8 nucleotides matching TRBD1. The germline V gene encodes CDR1 SGHAT and CDR2 FQDESV (reference sequence). This CDR3 spans 16 amino acids. V trimming: 5 bases; J trimming: 0 bases; junction bases outside the gene matches: 8. The CDR3 nucleotides read TGTGCCAGCAGCGTACCAGGGGGCGGGATGAACACTGAAGCTTTCTTT. Amino acids: CASSVPGGGMNTEAFF.

V and J are TRBV29-1 and TRBJ1-1, with 7 bases matching TRBD1. Germline V gene lookup returns CDR1 SQVTM and CDR2 ANQGSEA. This CDR3 spans 14 amino acids. V was clipped by 4 bases and J by 5 bases; unmatched bases: 10. Here the CDR3 DNA reads TGCAGCGTTGCCCCCCGACAGGGCGAGACTGAAGCTTTCTTT. Translating it yields CSVAPRQGETEAFF.

The chain recombines TRBV3-1 (or the pseudogene TRBV3-2) with TRBJ2-1, with D possibly TRBD2 on 6 matching bases. The CDR3 has 17 residues. The ends were cut back, 4 bases at V and 5 bases at J, with 21 bases in the middle. Per germline, CDR1 LGHDT and CDR2 YNNKEL (reference sequence). The CDR3 sequence: CASSPIWSSGQNNEQFF. In DNA form, the CDR3 reads TGTGCCAGCAGCCCGATTTGGAGTAGCGGCCAAAACAATGAGCAGTTCTTC.

The chain is built from TRBV6-5 and TRBJ2-1; 11 bases align to TRBD2. The CDR3 length is 16 residues. Trimming removed 0 bases from V and 8 bases from J; junction bases left unmatched: 6. In germline, CDR1 is MNHEY, CDR2 SVGAGI. DNA for the CDR3: TGTGCCAGCAGTTACTCGGGGCTAGCGGGGGGTGATGAGCAGTTCTTC. It translates to CASSYSGLAGGDEQFF.

This clone was counted once. Sequence at one end of the junction differs from germline and may be a read error. The chain is built from TRBV19 and TRBJ2-1; 11 bases are a match to TRBD1. This CDR3 is 11 amino acids long. Germline values: CDR1 LNHDA, CDR2 SQIVND (reference sequence). This CDR3 reads CASSRDRGAVF. CDR3 nucleotide sequence: TGTGCCAGTAGTAGGGACAGGGGGGCGGTCTTC.

The V gene is TRBV5-1, the J gene TRBJ2-3; 9 nucleotides line up with TRBD2. Per the germline V gene, CDR1 is SGHRS and CDR2 is YFSETQ. The CDR3 consists of 14 residues. J was trimmed by 7 bases and V by 0 bases; bases with no gene match: 3. CDR3 DNA: TGCGCCAGCAGCTTGGGACTAGCGGAGAATACGCAGTATTTT. It is translated as CASSLGLAENTQYF.

This clone appeared once. The rearrangement joins TRBV12-5 to TRBJ2-7; weak D call: TRBD1 (6 bases). The CDR3 is 14 amino acids. Per germline, CDR1 LGHNT and CDR2 FRNRAP. V lost 1 base and J lost 2, with 9 bases in between. The CDR3 loop reads CASGLEDSTYEQYF. The CDR3 coding sequence is TGTGCTAGTGGTTTGGAGGACAGCACCTACGAGCAGTACTTC.

Written as DNA, the CDR3 is TGTGCCAGCAGCTTAGGTTTAGCGGAGTCAAGTGGGGAGCTGTTTTTT. Protein sequence: CASSLGLAESSGELFF. The rearrangement joins TRBV11-2 to TRBJ2-2; TRBD2 might be the D (6 bases). V lost 1 base, J lost 8 bases, and 17 bases lay in between. This CDR3 contains 16 residues. The germline CDR1 and CDR2 sequences are SGHAT and FQNNGV. The full variable domain, with the rest looked up from reference TRBV11-2 and TRBJ2-2, is EAGVAQSPRYKIIEKRQSVAFWCNPISGHATLYWYQQILGQGPKLLIQFQNNGVVDDSQLPKDRFSAERLKGVDSTLKIQPAKLEDSAVYLCASSLGLAESSGELFFGEGSRLTVL.

The V gene is TRBV4-3, the J gene TRBJ1-1; no reliable D call. The CDR3 is 15 amino acids. CDR1 is LGHNA, CDR2 YSLEER, per germline. V lost 5 bases to trimming and J lost 5 bases, with 18 bases between them. CDR3 DNA sequence: TGCGCCAGCAGCTCCGCCACCAGATTTCAAACTGAAGCTTTCTTT. Translation gives CASSSATRFQTEAFF.

The chain couples TRBV19 to TRBJ2-2; D ambiguous. CDR3 length equals 14 residues. Per the germline V gene, CDR1 is LNHDA and CDR2 is SQIVND (reference sequence). V was shortened by 3 bases and J by 4 bases, with 9 bases between the two germline ends. The CDR3 is CASSISKITGELFF. DNA of the CDR3: TGTGCCAGTAGTATTAGTAAGATCACCGGGGAGCTGTTTTTT.

The CDR3: CASSPRAGGQLNTEAFF. CDR3 bases: TGTGCCAGCTCACCACGCGCAGGGGGACAGTTGAACACTGAAGCTTTCTTT. This chain joins TRBV18 and TRBJ1-1; the match to TRBD1 covers 7 bases. Germline lookup yields CDR1 KGHSH and CDR2 LQKENI. The J segment lost 0 bases and the V segment lost 1 base, leaving 8 bases of the junction unmatched. The CDR3 has 17 amino acids. The complete variable domain, with remaining parts taken from reference TRBV18 and TRBJ1-1, reads NAGVMQNPRHLVRRRGQEARLRCSPMKGHSHVYWYRQLPEEGLKFMVYLQKENIIDESGMPKERFSAEFPKEGPSILRIQQVVRGDSAAYFCASSPRAGGQLNTEAFFGQGTRLTVV.

The chain is built from TRBV5-1 and TRBJ1-4; a possible D gene is TRBD1 (5 bases). The germline V gene encodes CDR1 SGHRS and CDR2 YFSETQ. V was cut by 0 bases and J by 4 bases, with 7 bases left in between. There are 14 residues in the CDR3. The CDR3 spells CASSLGQNNEKLFF. In DNA, the CDR3 is TGCGCCAGCAGCTTGGGACAGAATAATGAAAAACTGTTTTTT.

Worth noting for this clone: Other DNA sequences of this sample code for an identical CDR3. In DNA, the CDR3 is TGCGCCAGCAGCTTGGGGGGGCCCCGCACAGATACGCAGTATTTT. It yields the protein CASSLGGPRTDTQYF. This chain links TRBV5-1 with TRBJ2-3, with D possibly being TRBD1 (6 bases). CDR3 length: 15 amino acids. Germline V gives CDR1 SGHRS, CDR2 YFSETQ. V lost 0 bases, J lost 1 base, and 9 bases lay in between.

The genes are TRBV10-1 and TRBJ1-3, with D unresolved. Between the trimmed V and J ends, which lost 2 bases and 1 base, there was a span of 6 bases. Germline-derived CDR1 and CDR2 are WNHNN and SYGVQD (reference sequence). This CDR3 contains 14 residues. The CDR3 loop reads CASSEGRSGNTIYF. DNA of the CDR3: TGCGCCAGCAGTGAGGGGCGTTCTGGAAACACCATATATTTT.

The chain combines TRBV11-1 with TRBJ1-2; D gene uncertain. The CDR3 spans 16 residues. Germline CDR1 and CDR2: SGHAT and FQDESV (reference sequence). Trimming left V 5 bases short and J 3 bases short, with 19 bases between. CDR3 loop: CASSPGGSGFHYGYTF. Here the CDR3 DNA reads TGTGCCAGCAGCCCCGGTGGCAGCGGCTTCCACTATGGCTACACCTTC.

This CDR3 is CASSLGPGQAKSSYEQYF. In nucleotides, the CDR3 is TGTGCCAGCAGCTTGGGGCCGGGACAGGCAAAGAGCTCCTACGAGCAGTACTTC. The V call is TRBV7-8, the J call TRBJ2-7; 8 bases map to TRBD1. CDR3 length: 18 amino acids. Trimming cost V 3 bases and J 0 bases; bases outside gene matches: 13. Germline assignment: CDR1 SGHVS and CDR2 FQNEAQ.

The CDR3: CASSQTGDDNSPLHF. CDR3 in DNA: TGCGCCAGCAGCCAGACAGGAGATGATAATTCACCCCTCCACTTT. V usage is TRBV5-1 and J usage is TRBJ1-6; TRBD1 might be the D (6 bases). The germline gives CDR1 SGHRS, CDR2 YFSETQ. The V end lost 4 bases, the J end lost 5 bases, and 13 bases lay between the germline ends. This CDR3 comprises 15 residues. The full variable domain, completed using reference TRBV5-1 and TRBJ1-6, is KAGVTQTPRYLIKTRGQQVTLSCSPISGHRSVSWYQQTPGQGLQFLFEYFSETQRNKGNFPGRFSGRQFSNSRSEMNVSTLELGDSALYLCASSQTGDDNSPLHFGNGTRLTVT.

This rearrangement joins TRBV11-3 to TRBJ1-1, with no clear D. Germline-derived CDR1 and CDR2 are SGHNT and YENEEA. Trimming removed 0 bases from V and 4 bases from J, with 6 bases in between. The CDR3 sequence is 13 residues long. This CDR3 is CASSLDLFTEAFF. Written as DNA, the CDR3 is TGTGCCAGCAGCTTAGACCTATTCACTGAAGCTTTCTTT.

This clone has a handful of counts. The rearrangement links TRBV19 to TRBJ1-5, with 7 nucleotides matching TRBD1. Looked up from germline, CDR1 is LNHDA and CDR2 is SQIVND (reference sequence). This CDR3 has 16 residues. Trimming at V came to 10 bases and at J to 0 bases, leaving 12 bases not matched to a gene. The CDR3 loop is CATRWTGGPSNQPQHF. DNA of the CDR3: TGTGCCACCCGGTGGACAGGCGGCCCTAGCAATCAGCCCCAGCATTTT.

V usage is TRBV11-3 and J usage is TRBJ1-1; no reliable D call. V was cut by 2 bases and J by 5 bases, with 3 bases left in between. CDR3 size: 11 residues. Looked up from germline, CDR1 is SGHNT and CDR2 is YENEEA. The CDR3 DNA reads as TGTGCCAGCAGCTTAATAACTGAAGCTTTCTTT. The encoded protein is CASSLITEAFF.

This clone was observed a single time. Other nucleotide sequences from this sample produce the same CDR3. This rearrangement joins TRBV7-2 to TRBJ1-2; 11 bases are shared with TRBD1. The CDR3 runs to 14 residues. V was clipped by 5 bases and J by 5 bases; unmatched bases: 4. Germline-derived CDR1 and CDR2 are SGHTA and FQGNSA. CDR3 protein: CASSLGQGAYGYTF. The DNA of the CDR3 is TGTGCCAGCAGCCTCGGACAGGGGGCTTATGGCTACACCTTC.

The chain couples TRBV7-9 to TRBJ2-3; 7 positions agree with TRBD2. Germline V gene data show CDR1 as SEHNR and CDR2 as FQNEAQ (reference sequence). The V gene end was trimmed by 7 bases and the J gene end by 4 bases; junction bases not matched to a gene: 11. The CDR3 has 15 amino acids. The CDR3 loop reads CASMTIGGGSDTQYF. The CDR3 DNA reads TGTGCCAGCATGACCATTGGGGGAGGGTCAGATACGCAGTATTTT.

The chain carries TRBV6-6 and TRBJ1-1; D may be TRBD1 (5 bases). This CDR3 has 13 residues. V lost 5 bases to trimming and J lost 3 bases, with 10 bases between them. The germline CDR1 and CDR2 sequences are MNHNY and SVGAGI (reference sequence). This CDR3 reads CASSLRDYTEAFF. The CDR3 DNA is TGTGCCAGCAGTCTCAGGGATTACACTGAAGCTTTCTTT.

This rearrangement joins TRBV7-6 to TRBJ1-1, with 7 bases lining up with TRBD1. The trim removed 1 base at V and 3 bases at J, leaving 2 bases unmatched. Germline V CDR1 and CDR2: SGHVS, FNYEAQ. The CDR3 consists of 14 residues. The CDR3, as DNA: TGTGCCAGCAGCTTAGGACAGGGATACACTGAAGCTTTCTTT. It codes for CASSLGQGYTEAFF.

The V call is TRBV10-1, the J call TRBJ2-3; 11 bases line up with TRBD2. The CDR3 spans 20 residues. Trimming at V came to 5 bases and at J to 2 bases, leaving 18 bases not matched to a gene. Germline CDR1 is WNHNN and CDR2 is SYGVQD (reference sequence). Here the CDR3 DNA reads TGCGCCAGCAGTCTCTGCGTGTGGACTAGCGGGCCGGAAATCACAGATACGCAGTATTTT. It is translated as CASSLCVWTSGPEITDTQYF.

The J gene is TRBJ1-5, the V gene TRBV6-5; TRBD1 matches at 7 bases. Germline values: CDR1 MNHEY, CDR2 SVGAGI. Trimming removed 4 bases from V and 1 base from J; junction bases left unmatched: 4. This CDR3 has 15 amino acids. CDR3 sequence: CASSSETGSNQPQHF. As DNA, the CDR3 is TGTGCCAGCAGTTCCGAGACAGGGAGCAATCAGCCCCAGCATTTT.